The clone carrying this TCR beta chain was seen more than once but under ten times. This sample is part of a study of T-cell reconstitution after alpha-beta-depleted transplantation in children. Germline CDR1 SEHNR, CDR2 FQNEAQ (reference sequence). The CDR3 is made up of 14 amino acids. Trimming removed 3 bases from V and 1 base from J, with 8 bases in between. The TCRbeta library incorporated unique molecular identifiers. TCRdb passed the PCR reads through MiXCR, listing each CDR3 protein once. The sample has some 300,000 distinct CDR3 sequences; 10% to 13% are singletons. This rearrangement joins TRBV7-9 to TRBJ2-3, with unresolved D. This sample comprised PBMCs from the stem cell graft donor, obtained from the stem cell graft. This sequence originates from a human donor who donated a stem cell graft to a child with acute lymphoblastic leukemia. The CDR3 here is CASSFVPGTDTQYF. The DNA of the CDR3 is TGTGCCAGCAGCTTTGTTCCAGGCACAGATACGCAGTATTTT.